A single sample gave rise to the 19 T cell receptor beta chains below, sequenced in a study of blood T cell repertoires in COVID-19. Sequencing used immunoSEQ multiplex PCR; TCRdb keeps in-frame clones, though not all of them. The sample consists of about 250,000 clones, almost 85% of them appearing once. The sample consisted of PBMCs or T cells enriched from blood (not recorded which). Receptor source: a woman aged 50 to 60 with acute COVID-19.

This clone was counted only a few times. The V and J genes are TRBV3-1 (or the pseudogene TRBV3-2) and TRBJ1-1; D perhaps matches TRBD1 (5 bases). Germline V gene lookup returns CDR1 LGHDT and CDR2 YNNKEL (reference sequence). CDR3 length: 15 amino acids. V was cut by 0 bases and J by 1 base, with 9 bases left in between. The CDR3 coding sequence is TGTGCCAGCAGCCAAGATGGGACTTCGAACACTGAAGCTTTCTTT. Residues: CASSQDGTSNTEAFF.

The rearrangement joins TRBV6-2 or TRBV6-3 to TRBJ2-1; 10 bases agree with TRBD1. CDR1 and CDR2 (germline): MNHEY, SVGEGT. CDR3 length: 16 amino acids. V was pared by 5 bases and J by 5 bases, with 9 bases of the junction left unmatched. The DNA for the CDR3 is TGTGCCAGCAGTCACACGGGGACAGGGGCCCACAATGAGCAGTTCTTC. As protein: CASSHTGTGAHNEQFF.

This clone was seen once. The chain carries TRBV7-2 and TRBJ2-3; possible D gene TRBD1, 5 bases. Per germline, CDR1 SGHTA and CDR2 FQGNSA. The CDR3 runs to 17 residues. Trimming took off 1 base at V and 2 bases at J, with 16 bases between the two ends. The CDR3 protein is CASSLVPGSSNTDTQYF. Written as DNA, the CDR3 is TGTGCCAGCAGCTTAGTGCCAGGGTCCAGCAACACAGATACGCAGTATTTT.

The CDR3 nucleotides are TGCGCCAGCAGCGTGAAGGGGGCCAATGAAAAACTGTTTTTT. It translates to CASSVKGANEKLFF. V and J are TRBV5-1 and TRBJ1-4, with 7 bases that match TRBD1. Germline V CDR1 and CDR2: SGHRS, YFSETQ. With V trimmed by 4 bases and J by 5 bases, 5 bases remained unmatched. CDR3 length: 14 amino acids.

The chain recombines TRBV30 with TRBJ1-3; the D gene is possibly TRBD1 (5 bases). Germline V gene lookup returns CDR1 GTSNPN and CDR2 SVGIG (reference sequence). The CDR3 extends over 11 amino acids. Trimming left V 6 bases short and J 3 bases short, with 6 bases between. As DNA, the CDR3 is TGTGCCTGTAGGGGTGGAAACACCATATATTTT. It codes for CACRGGNTIYF.

The chain recombines TRBV10-3 with TRBJ1-4; D perhaps matches TRBD1 (5 bases). Trimming cost V 2 bases and J 3 bases, with 7 bases left between them. Looked up from germline, CDR1 is ENHRY and CDR2 is SYGVKD. CDR3 length: 14 residues. CDR3 sequence: CAISEGGANEKLFF. The CDR3 DNA sequence: TGTGCCATCAGTGAGGGGGGGGCTAATGAAAAACTGTTTTTT.

CDR3 residues: CASSVGGLPETQYF. The CDR3 nucleotides are TGTGCCAGCAGCGTAGGGGGGCTTCCAGAGACCCAGTACTTC. The chain has TRBV9 and TRBJ2-5; D possibly corresponds to TRBD1 (6 bases). Germline CDR1 is SGDLS and CDR2 is YYNGEE. V lost 0 bases and J lost 4, with 10 bases in between. The CDR3 is made up of 14 amino acids.

In regard to this clone: Other nucleotide sequences from this sample produce the same CDR3. This chain connects TRBV5-8 to TRBJ2-2; 9 bases are shared with TRBD2. Trimming removed 0 bases from V and 5 bases from J; junction bases left unmatched: 5. The CDR3 runs 16 residues. Germline-derived CDR1 and CDR2 are SGHTS and YDEGEE. As DNA, the CDR3 is TGTGCCAGCAGCTTGGATCGGCGGGGGGGGACCGGGGAGCTGTTTTTT. Protein product: CASSLDRRGGTGELFF.

The genes are TRBV6-5 and TRBJ1-1; TRBD1 is a possible D gene (6 bases). The CDR3 is 13 residues long. V dropped 6 bases and J dropped 5 bases, with 13 bases sitting between them. The V gene's germline CDR1 is MNHEY and CDR2 SVGAGI. In nucleotides, the CDR3 is TGTGCCAGCAGGGCGGCCCAGGGGACTGAAGCTTTCTTT. Residues: CASRAAQGTEAFF.

The chain employs TRBV18 and TRBJ2-2; 10 bases are shared with TRBD1. The CDR3 has 16 amino acids. V lost 3 bases, J lost 1 base, and 2 bases stayed unmatched. Per germline, CDR1 KGHSH and CDR2 LQKENI. In DNA, the CDR3 is TGTGCCAGCTCACCGACAGGGGGCCAGAACACCGGGGAGCTGTTTTTT. Amino acid sequence: CASSPTGGQNTGELFF.

Here the CDR3 reads CASNGNLNTEAFF. The DNA of the CDR3 is TGTGCCAGCAACGGTAATCTGAACACTGAAGCTTTCTTT. This chain joins TRBV2 and TRBJ1-1; no clear D gene. Germline V gives CDR1 SNHLY, CDR2 FYNNEI. V was pared by 7 bases and J by 0 bases, with 9 bases between. The CDR3 is 13 amino acids. The whole variable domain, filled in from reference TRBV2 and TRBJ1-1, reads EPEVTQTPSHQVTQMGQEVILRCVPISNHLYFYWYRQILGQKVEFLVSFYNNEISEKSEIFDDQFSVERPDGSNFTLKIRSTKLEDSAMYFCASNGNLNTEAFFGQGTRLTVV.

This chain uses TRBV29-1 with TRBJ1-2, with D perhaps matching TRBD1 (6 bases). CDR1 SQVTM and CDR2 ANQGSEA come from the germline V gene. The CDR3 is 13 residues long. Between the trimmed V and J ends, which lost 4 bases and 1 base, there was a span of 10 bases. CDR3 nucleotide sequence: TGCAGCGTTGGGGGACACGGTAACTATGGCTACACCTTC. It yields the protein CSVGGHGNYGYTF.

For the CDR3, the DNA is TGTGCCAGCAGTTCCCTCCTAGCGGGGAGGAACCAAGAGACCCAGTACTTC. This codes for CASSSLLAGRNQETQYF. The chain is built from TRBV27 and TRBJ2-5; 9 bases fit TRBD2. Germline CDR1 MNHEY, CDR2 SMNVEV (reference sequence). The ends lost 4 bases at V and 0 bases at J; junction bases unmatched: 9. This CDR3 region has 17 residues.

This chain's CDR3 is CASSRTGSGEQYF. CDR3 bases: TGTGCCAGCAGCCGCACAGGGTCGGGGGAGCAGTACTTC. V is TRBV14 and J is TRBJ2-7; D might be TRBD1 (6 bases). The CDR3 has 13 residues. Germline V lookup: CDR1 SGHDN, CDR2 FVKESK. The V end was cut by 4 bases, the J end by 7 bases, with 14 bases between.

The chain carries TRBV11-2 and TRBJ2-2; a weak D match, TRBD1 (5 bases). The CDR3 runs 13 residues. The V and J ends lost 0 bases and 7 bases respectively, with 6 bases between them. Per germline, CDR1 SGHAT and CDR2 FQNNGV. For the CDR3, the DNA is TGTGCCAGCAGCTTAGAACAGGACGGGGAGCTGTTTTTT. Its translation is CASSLEQDGELFF.

The CDR3 DNA is TGTGCCAGCAGCCTCCCAGCGGCCACAGATACGCAGTATTTT. Translated, it gives CASSLPAATDTQYF. The V gene is TRBV3-1 (or the pseudogene TRBV3-2), the J gene TRBJ2-3, with D possibly being TRBD2 (5 bases). Trimming took off 4 bases at V and 2 bases at J, with 10 bases between the two ends. The CDR3 extends over 14 amino acids. CDR1 is LGHDT, CDR2 YNNKEL, per germline (reference sequence).

This clone appeared a single time. The rearrangement joins TRBV3-1 (or the pseudogene TRBV3-2) to TRBJ2-1, with D unresolved. Trimming removed 1 base from V and 6 bases from J, with 7 bases in between. The germline V gene has CDR1 LGHDT and CDR2 YNNKEL (reference sequence). CDR3 length: 13 amino acids. CDR3 loop: CASSQAAINEQFF. The CDR3 DNA sequence: TGTGCCAGCAGCCAAGCCGCGATCAATGAGCAGTTCTTC.

This clone was counted between two and nine times. The J gene is TRBJ2-3, the V gene TRBV5-1, with 8 bases lining up with TRBD1. The germline gives CDR1 SGHRS, CDR2 YFSETQ. The J segment lost 0 bases and the V segment lost 6 bases, leaving 6 bases of the junction unmatched. The CDR3 length is 15 residues. The CDR3 reads CASTKNRGSTDTQYF. CDR3 coding DNA: TGCGCCAGCACAAAAAACAGGGGGAGCACAGATACGCAGTATTTT.

This sequence joins TRBV7-9 and TRBJ2-7, with D perhaps TRBD2 (6 bases). The CDR3 length is 15 residues. V shed 5 bases and J shed 3 bases, with 17 bases lying between them. CDR1 SEHNR and CDR2 FQNEAQ come from the germline V gene (reference sequence). The CDR3 sequence is CASSPQGQDYYEQYF. Written as DNA, the CDR3 is TGTGCCAGCAGCCCCCAAGGCCAGGACTACTACGAGCAGTACTTC.